This T cell receptor (beta chain) stems from a study of T cell changes during pregnancy in multiple sclerosis. The assay was immunoSEQ multiplex PCR, and TCRdb's table has in-frame clones only and misses some. The sample records tens of thousands of clones, around 90% being singletons. This specimen was peripheral blood, taken before pregnancy. This sequence was found in a female donor with multiple sclerosis, enrolled in a pregnancy study.

CDR3 in amino acids: CASSLHPGDATEAFF. The CDR3 DNA reads as TGCGCCAGCAGCCTCCATCCCGGTGATGCCACTGAAGCTTTCTTT. The chain uses TRBV4-1 and TRBJ1-1; D not certain. Trimming shortened V by 4 bases and J by 4 bases, and 16 bases separated the two germline ends. The CDR3 covers 15 residues. Germline V gene sequence: CDR1 MGHRA, CDR2 YSYEKL.